Below are 27 T cell receptor beta chains sequenced from a single sample in a study of T-cell memory formation after mild COVID-19. TCRdb fed the 5' RACE reads into MiXCR, producing one record per CDR3 protein. There are around 340,000 distinct CDR3 sequences in the sample; under 15% occur only once, and roughly a fifth lies in the top ten. Sequencing was performed on PBMCs or a T cell subset sorted from them (not recorded which). The source is a man between 18 and 29 years old who had mild COVID-19 (a few samples of this study predate the infection). Cell type and time point are not known.

The V gene is TRBV6-5, the J gene TRBJ2-2; D perhaps matches TRBD2 (6 bases). The V end was cut by 7 bases, the J end by 7 bases, with 13 bases between. Germline-derived CDR1 and CDR2 are MNHEY and SVGAGI. This CDR3 is 13 amino acids long. CDR3 coding DNA: TGTGCCAGCACCCAGGGAGCGGGCGGGGAGCTGTTTTTT. Protein: CASTQGAGGELFF.

The table lists this clonotype with a few counts. The genes are TRBV29-1 and TRBJ2-2; D might be TRBD1 (5 bases). Deletions cut 5 bases from V and 2 bases from J, with 15 bases between. The CDR3 covers 15 residues. Germline CDR1 and CDR2: SQVTM and ANQGSEA. CDR3 DNA sequence: TGCAGCGTTTCCCCGCGACAGAGTAACACCGGGGAGCTGTTTTTT. Protein: CSVSPRQSNTGELFF.

This clonotype was seen only a few times. J is TRBJ2-6 and V is TRBV18; D may be TRBD1 (5 bases). Germline V CDR1 and CDR2: KGHSH, LQKENI. The length of the CDR3 is 17 residues. Trimming removed 1 base from V and 0 bases from J, with 10 bases in between. CDR3 in amino acids: CASSPLTVPSGANVLTF. CDR3 coding DNA: TGTGCCAGCTCACCACTGACAGTTCCCTCTGGGGCCAACGTCCTGACTTTC.

The chain joins TRBV5-1 to TRBJ2-2, with a possible D match to TRBD2 (6 bases). V gave up 4 bases and J gave up 2 bases, with 9 bases separating them. The CDR3 covers 14 residues. Per germline, CDR1 SGHRS and CDR2 YFSETQ. The CDR3 DNA follows: TGCGCCAGCAGCGATAGCGGAAACACCGGGGAGCTGTTTTTT. It codes for CASSDSGNTGELFF.

This clonotype showed up just a few times. This chain connects TRBV5-1 to TRBJ2-1; 8 bases align to TRBD2. This CDR3 contains 18 residues. V was pared by 0 bases and J by 0 bases, with 8 bases of the junction left unmatched. Looked up from germline, CDR1 is SGHRS and CDR2 is YFSETQ. CDR3 protein: CASSLAGGGPLSYNEQFF. The CDR3 nucleotides are TGCGCCAGCAGCTTGGCCGGCGGGGGGCCCCTCTCCTACAATGAGCAGTTCTTC.

Only a few counts were recorded for this clonotype. The genes are TRBV12-3 or TRBV12-4 and TRBJ2-5; D is unclear. This CDR3 spans 13 amino acids. V was clipped by 3 bases and J by 3 bases, with 8 bases between them. CDR3 in DNA: TGTGCCAGCAGTTTTGTCAGAAAAGAGACCCAGTACTTC. Amino acid sequence: CASSFVRKETQYF.

The table lists this clonotype with a few counts. This chain joins TRBV7-8 and TRBJ2-7; a possible D gene is TRBD1 (5 bases). This CDR3 is 15 amino acids long. CDR1 SGHVS and CDR2 FQNEAQ come from the germline V gene. V was pared by 2 bases and J by 3 bases, with 14 bases between. The CDR3 is CASSLSLGPNYEQYV. Here the CDR3 DNA reads TGTGCCAGCAGCTTAAGTCTGGGGCCTAACTACGAGCAGTACGTC.

The rearrangement links TRBV23-1 to TRBJ1-5; D is possibly TRBD1 (5 bases). TRBV23-1 is assigned to the ORF class and has an uncertain function. The CDR3 length is 17 residues. The V gene lost 4 bases and the J gene lost 0 bases, with 16 bases spanning the gap. CDR3 region: CASSPWGEGRSNQPQHF. CDR3 bases: TGCGCCAGCAGTCCCTGGGGGGAGGGCCGTAGCAATCAGCCCCAGCATTTT.

V gene TRBV12-3 or TRBV12-4 combines with J gene TRBJ2-3; D may be TRBD1 or TRBD2 (5 bases each). The CDR3 is made up of 14 amino acids. V was trimmed by 6 bases and J by 6 bases, leaving 16 bases between them. The CDR3 loop is CASSSGSGTDTQYF. The CDR3 DNA sequence: TGTGCCAGCAGCTCAGGGTCGGGGACCGATACGCAGTATTTT.

In its sample, this clonotype was seen many times. The V call is TRBV5-1, the J call TRBJ2-3; possible D gene TRBD2, 6 bases. From germline, CDR1 is SGHRS and CDR2 YFSETQ. CDR3 length equals 14 residues. The ends were cut back, 6 bases at V and 1 base at J, with 12 bases in the middle. CDR3 region: CASTNGEGTDTQYF. The DNA for the CDR3 is TGCGCCAGCACGAACGGGGAGGGCACAGATACGCAGTATTTT. Combining the CDR3 with reference TRBV5-1 and TRBJ2-3 gives the whole variable domain KAGVTQTPRYLIKTRGQQVTLSCSPISGHRSVSWYQQTPGQGLQFLFEYFSETQRNKGNFPGRFSGRQFSNSRSEMNVSTLELGDSALYLCASTNGEGTDTQYFGPGTRLTVL.

This clonotype has more than one count but fewer than ten. The chain uses TRBV5-1 and TRBJ1-2; D unresolved. Germline V gene lookup returns CDR1 SGHRS and CDR2 YFSETQ. V lost 1 base, J lost 8 bases, and 12 bases lay in between. The CDR3 loop spans 13 amino acids. DNA for the CDR3: TGCGCCAGCAGCTTGTCGGGGAACGACGGCTACACCTTC. This codes for CASSLSGNDGYTF. Filled out from reference TRBV5-1 and TRBJ1-2, the complete variable domain reads KAGVTQTPRYLIKTRGQQVTLSCSPISGHRSVSWYQQTPGQGLQFLFEYFSETQRNKGNFPGRFSGRQFSNSRSEMNVSTLELGDSALYLCASSLSGNDGYTFGSGTRLTVV.

The chain couples TRBV6-2 or TRBV6-3 to TRBJ1-5, with 9 bases aligning to TRBD1. The J segment lost 4 bases and the V segment lost 7 bases, leaving 8 bases of the junction unmatched. Germline CDR1 is MNHEY and CDR2 is SVGEGT. CDR3 length: 15 residues. This CDR3 reads CASTPTGQGNQPQHF. CDR3 DNA sequence: TGTGCCAGCACCCCCACGGGACAGGGTAATCAGCCCCAGCATTTT.

The chain employs TRBV5-1 and TRBJ2-6; 7 bases map to TRBD2. In germline, CDR1 is SGHRS, CDR2 YFSETQ. J was trimmed by 2 bases and V by 4 bases; bases with no gene match: 6. This CDR3 spans 16 amino acids. The CDR3 DNA reads TGCGCCAGCAGCCCTATGGGGGGGGCTGGGGCCAACGTCCTGACTTTC. Translated: CASSPMGGAGANVLTF.

There are a few counts of this clonotype. The CDR3 bases are TGCGCCAGCAGCCAAGGAGGTCCTTTAGCCGGGTTCACAGATACGCAGTATTTT. The encoded protein is CASSQGGPLAGFTDTQYF. The J gene is TRBJ2-3, the V gene TRBV4-3; D not resolved. This CDR3 is 18 amino acids long. Germline-derived CDR1 and CDR2 are LGHNA and YSLEER. Trimming took off 1 base at V and 2 bases at J, with 19 bases between the two ends.

In regard to this clonotype: One base away lies a much larger clone, so this may be a sequencing read error. V usage is TRBV4-2 and J usage is TRBJ1-3; the D is unclear. CDR1 LGHNA and CDR2 YNFKEQ come from the germline V gene. The V end was cut by 0 bases, the J end by 2 bases, with 11 bases between. The CDR3 is 16 amino acids. The CDR3 sequence: CASSQDPGKTGNTIYF. The CDR3 nucleotides read TGTGCCAGCAGCCAAGATCCGGGAAAGACTGGAAACACCATATATTTT.

This clonotype was seen more than once but under ten times. The chain carries TRBV6-5 and TRBJ1-5, with D perhaps matching TRBD1 (5 bases). Looked up from germline, CDR1 is MNHEY and CDR2 is SVGAGI. The CDR3 has 14 residues. With 6 bases removed from V and 5 bases from J, the gap between germline ends came to 14 bases. CDR3 sequence reads: CASRPDIGDQPQHF. The CDR3 bases are TGTGCCAGCAGACCGGACATCGGCGATCAGCCCCAGCATTTT.

The chain combines TRBV7-2 with TRBJ2-3; D ambiguous. The CDR3 is made up of 12 amino acids. The ends were cut back, 5 bases at V and 6 bases at J, with 9 bases in the middle. Germline V gives CDR1 SGHTA, CDR2 FQGNSA. In DNA form, the CDR3 reads TGTGCCAGCAGCCTTGTCTGGGATACGCAGTATTTT. Amino acids: CASSLVWDTQYF.

This clonotype was picked up a small number of times. The V and J genes are TRBV7-2 and TRBJ1-1; 8 bases are shared with TRBD1. V lost 5 bases, J lost 3 bases, and 8 bases stayed unmatched. CDR3 length: 15 residues. From germline, CDR1 is SGHTA and CDR2 FQGNSA. CDR3 loop: CASSPSGRGHTEAFF. The CDR3 nucleotides read TGTGCCAGCAGCCCAAGCGGCAGGGGGCACACTGAAGCTTTCTTT.

V gene TRBV7-6 combines with J gene TRBJ2-2; D remains unclear. Trimming cost V 6 bases and J 2 bases, with 13 bases left between them. This CDR3 is 15 amino acids long. The germline CDR1 and CDR2 sequences are SGHVS and FNYEAQ. The CDR3 nucleotides read TGTGCCAGCAGTTTATCATGGGGAAACACCGGGGAGCTGTTTTTT. This gives the protein CASSLSWGNTGELFF.

This clonotype was seen only a few times. The V gene is TRBV6-5, the J gene TRBJ1-1; a weak D match, TRBD1 (6 bases). This CDR3 comprises 15 residues. Germline V lookup: CDR1 MNHEY, CDR2 SVGAGI. Trimming left V 0 bases short and J 5 bases short, with 13 bases between. The CDR3 nucleotides are TGTGCCAGCAGTTACTCAAAACAGGGCTGGACTGAAGCTTTCTTT. It yields the protein CASSYSKQGWTEAFF.

Many counts were recorded for this clonotype. The rearrangement links TRBV27 to TRBJ2-2; D perhaps matches TRBD2 (5 bases). The CDR3 loop spans 14 amino acids. CDR1 is MNHEY, CDR2 SMNVEV, per germline (reference sequence). The V end was cut by 4 bases, the J end by 1 base, with 7 bases between. This CDR3 reads CASSYAGNTGELFF. In DNA, the CDR3 is TGTGCCAGCAGTTATGCGGGGAACACCGGGGAGCTGTTTTTT.

Only a few counts were recorded for this clonotype. This chain connects TRBV5-1 to TRBJ1-2; 7 bases align to TRBD1. This CDR3 is built from 14 residues. J gave up 5 bases and V 4 bases, and 8 bases lay outside the gene matches. CDR1 is SGHRS, CDR2 YFSETQ, per germline. As DNA, the CDR3 is TGCGCCAGCAGCCCGGGACAGCTGCAATATGGCTACACCTTC. Protein sequence: CASSPGQLQYGYTF.

This clonotype was counted between two and nine times. The genes are TRBV20-1 and TRBJ2-1; D remains unclear. CDR3 length equals 15 residues. Trimming pared 0 bases from V and 4 bases from J, leaving 13 bases between. Germline CDR1 is DFQATT and CDR2 is SNEGSKA (reference sequence). The CDR3 is CSARDLGVWYNEQFF. The CDR3 DNA sequence: TGCAGTGCTAGAGATCTCGGAGTCTGGTACAATGAGCAGTTCTTC.

V gene TRBV5-1 combines with J gene TRBJ2-5, with a weak D call TRBD1 (6 bases). Looked up from germline, CDR1 is SGHRS and CDR2 is YFSETQ. V was trimmed by 2 bases and J by 2 bases, leaving 10 bases between them. This CDR3 spans 14 amino acids. The CDR3 region has the DNA TGCGCCAGCAGCTTTCAGGGGTCTCAAGAGACCCAGTACTTC. This encodes CASSFQGSQETQYF.

The rearrangement links TRBV18 to TRBJ1-5; TRBD1 agrees at 11 bases. The CDR3 runs 15 residues. The germline V gene has CDR1 KGHSH and CDR2 LQKENI. V lost 6 bases and J lost 6; bases outside the gene matches: 7. The CDR3 sequence: CASSPGTGGSQPQHF. The CDR3 DNA reads as TGTGCCAGCTCCCCCGGGACAGGGGGGAGTCAGCCCCAGCATTTT.

This clonotype was found many times. This rearrangement joins TRBV25-1 to TRBJ1-2; possibly TRBD1 for D (6 bases). Germline V gives CDR1 MGHDK, CDR2 SYGVNS. This CDR3 spans 13 amino acids. V lost 8 bases to trimming and J lost 6 bases, with 16 bases between them. CDR3 amino acids: CASEGGTGNGYTF. The DNA of the CDR3 is TGTGCCAGCGAGGGGGGGACGGGGAATGGCTACACCTTC.

The chain employs TRBV5-5 and TRBJ2-7; TRBD1 aligns across 7 bases. V was pared by 6 bases and J by 0 bases, with 3 bases of the junction left unmatched. The CDR3 has 13 residues. Germline CDR1 is SGHKS and CDR2 is YYEKEE (reference sequence). CDR3 in amino acids: CASTGTDSYEQYF. The DNA of the CDR3 is TGTGCCAGCACCGGGACAGACTCCTACGAGCAGTACTTC.